The 9 T cell receptor beta chains presented below share a single source sample, sequenced in a study of identical twins. Using its own MiXCR run on the 5' RACE reads, TCRdb lists one record per CDR3 protein. Of 200,000 to 300,000 distinct CDR3 sequences in the sample, 10% to 13% were seen once. The sequenced sample consisted of memory T cells sorted from blood. The source is a man in his forties or fifties in good health.

V usage is TRBV5-1 and J usage is TRBJ2-5, with D uncertain. V lost 6 bases and J 0 bases, leaving 9 bases between the germline ends. The CDR3 is made up of 13 amino acids. Germline-derived CDR1 and CDR2 are SGHRS and YFSETQ. In DNA form, the CDR3 reads TGCGCCAGCAAGGCAGGAAACCAAGAGACCCAGTACTTC. Encoded protein: CASKAGNQETQYF.

CDR3 sequence reads: CASSLNLGGRSETQYF. The CDR3 DNA is TGTGCCAGCAGCCTAAACTTGGGCGGGAGATCAGAGACCCAGTACTTC. The chain uses TRBV5-6 and TRBJ2-5; 7 nucleotides match TRBD2. V was pared by 4 bases and J by 4 bases, with 13 bases of the junction left unmatched. The germline V gene has CDR1 SGHDT and CDR2 YYEEEE. The CDR3 extends over 16 amino acids.

The chain couples TRBV28 to TRBJ1-1; TRBD1 might be the D (5 bases). Germline-derived CDR1 and CDR2 are MDHEN and SYDVKM. CDR3 length: 12 residues. The V end lost 11 bases, the J end lost 9 bases, and 19 bases lay between the germline ends. CDR3 protein: CAGAASGLKAFF. Written as DNA, the CDR3 is TGTGCCGGCGCAGCATCAGGGCTCAAAGCTTTCTTT.

The CDR3 loop is CSVREGYTF. The CDR3 DNA sequence: TGCAGCGTTCGAGAGGGCTACACCTTC. This chain uses TRBV29-1 with TRBJ1-2; D unclear. V lost 5 bases to trimming and J lost 8 bases, with 6 bases between them. The CDR3 has 9 amino acids. Germline values: CDR1 SQVTM, CDR2 ANQGSEA.

The chain employs TRBV2 and TRBJ1-1, with unresolved D. Germline assignment: CDR1 SNHLY and CDR2 FYNNEI. V lost 0 bases to trimming and J lost 1 base, with 9 bases between them. The CDR3 is made up of 15 amino acids. The CDR3 nucleotides are TGTGCCAGCAGTGAAGCGAAGGGTTCGAACACTGAAGCTTTCTTT. Its translation is CASSEAKGSNTEAFF.

The chain carries TRBV6-1 and TRBJ2-7; 7 bases align to TRBD1. Trimming at V came to 6 bases and at J to 2 bases, leaving 7 bases not matched to a gene. In germline, CDR1 is MNHNS, CDR2 SASEGT. This CDR3 region has 14 residues. DNA for the CDR3: TGTGCCAGCAGGAAGGACAGGAGCACCTACGAGCAGTACTTC. Translating it yields CASRKDRSTYEQYF.

This clonotype was found many times. This sequence joins TRBV7-2 and TRBJ2-4, with TRBD1 identical over 8 bases. The germline V gene has CDR1 SGHTA and CDR2 FQGNSA. Losses at the gene ends were 4 bases for V and 0 bases for J; bases not matched to a gene: 5. This CDR3 is built from 16 residues. The DNA for the CDR3 is TGTGCCAGCAGCTCAGGACAGGGTAAAGCCAAAAACATTCAGTACTTC. It is translated as CASSSGQGKAKNIQYF.

There are many counts of this clonotype. CDR3 in amino acids: CASRPRTLSTDTEAFF. The CDR3 DNA reads as TGTGCCAGCAGACCTCGGACCCTTTCGACGGACACTGAAGCTTTCTTT. The chain is built from TRBV28 and TRBJ1-1; D is unresolved. Germline assignment: CDR1 MDHEN and CDR2 SYDVKM. V lost 6 bases to trimming and J lost 3 bases, with 20 bases between them. The CDR3 is made up of 16 amino acids.

The rearrangement uses TRBV24-1 and TRBJ2-2, with D uncertain. Germline V CDR1 and CDR2: KGHDR, SFDVKD. The CDR3 covers 12 residues. Trimming removed 6 bases from V and 7 bases from J, with 8 bases in between. CDR3 sequence (DNA): TGTGCCACCAGTAGCTGGGACGGGGAGCTGTTTTTT. Its protein is CATSSWDGELFF.